A selection of T cell receptor beta chains follows, all from one sample in a study of graft-versus-host responses after intestinal transplantation. Libraries were prepared by immunoSEQ multiplex PCR; TCRdb keeps only in-frame clonotypes and omits some of them. The data hold about 25,000 clones, with around 94% observed a single time. The sample in question was PBMCs, obtained more than 29 days after intestinal transplant. Source of these receptors: a human patient who received an intestinal transplant, so some T cells may come from the graft donor. The conserved cysteine and the conserved F or W are not part of the CDR3 here. A D gene is named only where the DNA matches it firmly. Clone size appears in some rows only: once, few, many, or a class for an expanded clone.

>TRBV6-1|-|-|TRBJ2-3
ASSPRALGDTQY
>TRBV5-1|-|TRBD1|TRBJ1-1
ASSRKTGTNTEAF
>TRBV14|-|-|TRBJ2-5
ASSRTGYQETQY
>TRBV7-2|-|-|TRBJ2-5
ASSLVFSGAPGTQY
>TRBV27|-|-|TRBJ2-1
ASSWRDSSYNEQF
>TRBV9|-|-|TRBJ2-2
ASKPTGELF
>TRBV7-9|once|TRBD1|TRBJ2-7
ASSLGTGFYEQY
>TRBV6-5|few|TRBD1|TRBJ2-6
ASRAGTAGANVLT
>TRBV27|-|TRBD1|TRBJ1-5
ASSTSGTGDSPAQH
>TRBV7-2|once|-|TRBJ2-3
ASSLSADTDTQY